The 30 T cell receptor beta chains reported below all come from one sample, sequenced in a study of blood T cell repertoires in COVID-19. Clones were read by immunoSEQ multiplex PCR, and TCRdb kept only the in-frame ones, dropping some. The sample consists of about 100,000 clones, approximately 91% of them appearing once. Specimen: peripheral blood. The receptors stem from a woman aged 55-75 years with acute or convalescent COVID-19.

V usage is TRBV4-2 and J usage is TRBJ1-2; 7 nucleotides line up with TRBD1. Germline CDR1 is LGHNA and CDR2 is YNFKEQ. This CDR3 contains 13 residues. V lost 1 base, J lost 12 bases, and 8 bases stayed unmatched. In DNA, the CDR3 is TGTGCCAGCAGCCAAGGTCGGGACAGTCTTCACACCTTC. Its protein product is CASSQGRDSLHTF.

Written as DNA, the CDR3 is TGTGCCAGTAGCAACAGGGGGATGAACACTGAAGCTTTCTTT. Translated, it gives CASSNRGMNTEAFF. The chain is built from TRBV19 and TRBJ1-1, with TRBD1 matching over 8 bases. With V trimmed by 6 bases and J by 0 bases, 3 bases remained unmatched. This CDR3 region has 14 residues. CDR1 LNHDA and CDR2 SQIVND come from the germline V gene (reference sequence).

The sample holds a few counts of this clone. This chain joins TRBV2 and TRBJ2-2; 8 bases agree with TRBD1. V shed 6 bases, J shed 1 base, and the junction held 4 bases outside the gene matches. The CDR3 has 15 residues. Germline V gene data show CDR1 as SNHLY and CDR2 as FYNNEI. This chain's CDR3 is CASRTGVMNTGELFF. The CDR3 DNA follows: TGTGCCAGCAGGACAGGGGTAATGAACACCGGGGAGCTGTTTTTT.

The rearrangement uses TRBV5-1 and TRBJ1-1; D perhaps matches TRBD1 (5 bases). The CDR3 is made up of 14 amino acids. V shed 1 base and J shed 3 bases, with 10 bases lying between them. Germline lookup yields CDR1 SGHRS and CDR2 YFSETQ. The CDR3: CASSLLPRDTEAFF. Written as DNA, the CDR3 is TGCGCCAGCAGCTTGTTACCCAGGGACACTGAAGCTTTCTTT.

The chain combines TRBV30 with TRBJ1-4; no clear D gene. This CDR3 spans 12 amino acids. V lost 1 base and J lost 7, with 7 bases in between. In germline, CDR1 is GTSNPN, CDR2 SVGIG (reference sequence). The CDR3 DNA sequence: TGTGCCTGGAGTGGACACGGTGAAAAACTGTTTTTT. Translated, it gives CAWSGHGEKLFF.

The CDR3 DNA sequence: TGTGCCAGCAGTGCCACCCTGAGGACAGTAAAGAACACTGAAGCTTTCTTT. The encoded protein is CASSATLRTVKNTEAFF. V usage is TRBV6-1 and J usage is TRBJ1-1, with D possibly TRBD1 on 6 matching bases. The CDR3 runs 17 residues. V was shortened by 4 bases and J by 1 base, with 19 bases between the two germline ends. Looked up from germline, CDR1 is MNHNS and CDR2 is SASEGT.

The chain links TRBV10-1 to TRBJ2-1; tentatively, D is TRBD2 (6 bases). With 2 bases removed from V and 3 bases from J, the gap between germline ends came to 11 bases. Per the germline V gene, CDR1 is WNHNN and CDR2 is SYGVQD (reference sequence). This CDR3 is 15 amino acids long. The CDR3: CASSETGSRYNEQFF. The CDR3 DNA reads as TGCGCCAGCAGTGAGACCGGGAGTCGCTACAATGAGCAGTTCTTC.

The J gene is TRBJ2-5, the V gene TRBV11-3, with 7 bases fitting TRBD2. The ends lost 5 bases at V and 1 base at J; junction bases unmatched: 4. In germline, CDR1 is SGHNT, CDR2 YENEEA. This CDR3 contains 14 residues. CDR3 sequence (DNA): TGTGCCAGCAGCCCCGGGGGGACCCAAGAGACCCAGTACTTC. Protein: CASSPGGTQETQYF.

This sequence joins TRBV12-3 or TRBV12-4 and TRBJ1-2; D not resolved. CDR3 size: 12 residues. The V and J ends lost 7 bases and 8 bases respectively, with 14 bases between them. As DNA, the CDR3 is TGTGCCAGCACTCCACACCGGAGGGGCTACACCTTC. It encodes CASTPHRRGYTF.

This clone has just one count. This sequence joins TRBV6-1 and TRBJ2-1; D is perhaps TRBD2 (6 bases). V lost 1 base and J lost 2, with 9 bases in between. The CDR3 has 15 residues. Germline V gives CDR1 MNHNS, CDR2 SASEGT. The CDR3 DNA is TGTGCCAGCAGTGAAGGGGGACTCACCTACAATGAGCAGTTCTTC. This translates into CASSEGGLTYNEQFF.

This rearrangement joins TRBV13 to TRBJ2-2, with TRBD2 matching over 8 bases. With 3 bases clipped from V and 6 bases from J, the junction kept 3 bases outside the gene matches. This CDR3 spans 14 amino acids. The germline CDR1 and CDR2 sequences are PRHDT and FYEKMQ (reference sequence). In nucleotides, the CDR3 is TGTGCCAGCAGCTTGGGGACTAGTGCCGGGGAGCTGTTTTTT. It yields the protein CASSLGTSAGELFF.

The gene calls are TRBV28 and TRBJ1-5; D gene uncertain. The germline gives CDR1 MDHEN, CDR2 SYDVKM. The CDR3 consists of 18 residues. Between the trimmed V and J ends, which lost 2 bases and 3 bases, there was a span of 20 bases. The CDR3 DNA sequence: TGTGCCAGCAGTTTAGTTGGGTCCAATTGGGCGACCAATCAGCCCCAGCATTTT. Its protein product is CASSLVGSNWATNQPQHF.

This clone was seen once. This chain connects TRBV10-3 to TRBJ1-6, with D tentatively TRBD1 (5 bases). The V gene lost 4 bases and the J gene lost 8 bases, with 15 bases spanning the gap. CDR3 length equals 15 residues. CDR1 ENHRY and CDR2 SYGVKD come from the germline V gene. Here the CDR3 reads CAISVSGSSDSPLHF. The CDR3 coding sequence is TGTGCCATCAGTGTTTCAGGGTCGTCGGATTCACCCCTCCACTTT.

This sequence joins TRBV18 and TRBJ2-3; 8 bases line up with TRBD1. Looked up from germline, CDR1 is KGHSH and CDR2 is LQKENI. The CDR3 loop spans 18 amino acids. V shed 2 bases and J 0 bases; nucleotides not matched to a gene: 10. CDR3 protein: CASSPSPKDRASTDTQYF. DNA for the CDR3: TGTGCCAGCTCACCATCCCCAAAGGACAGGGCGAGCACAGATACGCAGTATTTT. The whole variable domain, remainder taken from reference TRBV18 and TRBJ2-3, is NAGVMQNPRHLVRRRGQEARLRCSPMKGHSHVYWYRQLPEEGLKFMVYLQKENIIDESGMPKERFSAEFPKEGPSILRIQQVVRGDSAAYFCASSPSPKDRASTDTQYFGPGTRLTVL.

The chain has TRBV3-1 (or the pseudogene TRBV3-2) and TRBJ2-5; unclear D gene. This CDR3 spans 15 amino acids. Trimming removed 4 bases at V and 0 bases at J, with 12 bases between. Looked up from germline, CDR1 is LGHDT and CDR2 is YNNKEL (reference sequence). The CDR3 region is CASSRPGSYQETQYF. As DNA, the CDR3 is TGTGCCAGCAGCCGACCCGGGTCGTACCAAGAGACCCAGTACTTC.

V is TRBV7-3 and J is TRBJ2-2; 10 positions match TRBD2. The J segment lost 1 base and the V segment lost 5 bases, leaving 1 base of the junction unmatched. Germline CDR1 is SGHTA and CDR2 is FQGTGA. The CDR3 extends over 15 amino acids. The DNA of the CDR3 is TGTGCCAGCAGCCCTAGCGGGGGGAACACCGGGGAGCTGTTTTTT. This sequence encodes CASSPSGGNTGELFF.

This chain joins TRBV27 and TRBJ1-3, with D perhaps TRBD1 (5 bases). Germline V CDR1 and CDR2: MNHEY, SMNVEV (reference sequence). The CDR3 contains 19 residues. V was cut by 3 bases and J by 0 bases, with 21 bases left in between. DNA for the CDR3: TGTGCCAGCAGTTTCCGGGGGGAAGCACAGGCCCACTCTGGAAACACCATATATTTT. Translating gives CASSFRGEAQAHSGNTIYF.

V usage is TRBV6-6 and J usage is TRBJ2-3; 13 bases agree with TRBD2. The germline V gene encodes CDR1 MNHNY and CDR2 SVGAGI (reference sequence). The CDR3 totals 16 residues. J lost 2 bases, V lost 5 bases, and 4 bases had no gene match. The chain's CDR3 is CASSRGLAGHTDTQYF. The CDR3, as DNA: TGTGCCAGCAGTCGGGGACTAGCGGGACACACAGATACGCAGTATTTT.

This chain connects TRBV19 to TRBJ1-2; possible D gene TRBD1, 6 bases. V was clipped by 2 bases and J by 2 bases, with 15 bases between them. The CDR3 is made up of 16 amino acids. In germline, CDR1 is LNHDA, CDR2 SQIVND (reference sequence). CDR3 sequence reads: CASSIKGVGANYGYTF. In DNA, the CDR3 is TGTGCCAGTAGTATAAAGGGGGTGGGGGCCAACTATGGCTACACCTTC.

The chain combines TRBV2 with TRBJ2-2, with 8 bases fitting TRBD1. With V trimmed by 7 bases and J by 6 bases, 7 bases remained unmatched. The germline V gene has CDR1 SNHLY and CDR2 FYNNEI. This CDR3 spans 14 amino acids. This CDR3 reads CASNPTGAAGELFF. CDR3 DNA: TGTGCCAGCAATCCGACAGGGGCTGCCGGGGAGCTGTTTTTT.

CDR3 sequence (DNA): TGTGCCAGCAGCCAATCCGGGACAGGGGGCCGAGGCTACACCTTC. This translates into CASSQSGTGGRGYTF. The rearrangement joins TRBV3-1 (or the pseudogene TRBV3-2) to TRBJ1-2; 12 nucleotides match TRBD1. CDR3 length equals 15 residues. CDR1 and CDR2 (germline): LGHDT, YNNKEL (reference sequence). After removal of 2 bases from V and 8 bases from J, the junction contained 6 bases not matched to a gene.

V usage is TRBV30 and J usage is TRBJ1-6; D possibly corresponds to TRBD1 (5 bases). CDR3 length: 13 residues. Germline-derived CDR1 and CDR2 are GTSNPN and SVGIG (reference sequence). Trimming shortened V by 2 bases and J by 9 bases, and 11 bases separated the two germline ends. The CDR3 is CAWSPLGGSPLHF. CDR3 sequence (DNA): TGTGCCTGGAGTCCCCTGGGGGGTTCACCCCTCCACTTT.

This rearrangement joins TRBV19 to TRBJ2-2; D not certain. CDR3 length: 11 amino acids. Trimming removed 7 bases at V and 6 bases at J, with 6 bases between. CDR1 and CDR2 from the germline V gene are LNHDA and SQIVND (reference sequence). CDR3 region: CASKFAGELFF. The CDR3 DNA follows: TGTGCCAGTAAATTCGCCGGGGAGCTGTTTTTT.

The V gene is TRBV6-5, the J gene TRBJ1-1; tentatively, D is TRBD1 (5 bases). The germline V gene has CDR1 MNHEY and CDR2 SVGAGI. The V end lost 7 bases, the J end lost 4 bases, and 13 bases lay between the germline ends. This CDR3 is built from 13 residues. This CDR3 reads CASTSLGVTEAFF. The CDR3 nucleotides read TGTGCCAGCACATCCTTAGGGGTCACTGAAGCTTTCTTT.

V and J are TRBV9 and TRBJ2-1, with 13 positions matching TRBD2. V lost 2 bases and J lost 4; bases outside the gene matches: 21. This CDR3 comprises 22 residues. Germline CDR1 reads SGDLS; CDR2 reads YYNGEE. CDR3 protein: CASSVDAGTSGTSLVGYNEQFF. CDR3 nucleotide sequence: TGTGCCAGCAGCGTCGACGCCGGGACTAGCGGGACCTCTCTGGTGGGTTACAATGAGCAGTTCTTC.

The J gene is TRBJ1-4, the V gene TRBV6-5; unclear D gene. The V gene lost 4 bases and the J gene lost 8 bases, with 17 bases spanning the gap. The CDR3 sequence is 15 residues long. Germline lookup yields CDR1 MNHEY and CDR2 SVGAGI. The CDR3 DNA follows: TGTGCCAGCAGTTCTTCAGGAAGCTCAATAGAAAAACTGTTTTTT. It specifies CASSSSGSSIEKLFF.

CDR3 in amino acids: CASRITGSGTEAFF. CDR3 sequence (DNA): TGTGCCAGTAGAATTACAGGGTCGGGGACTGAAGCTTTCTTT. The J gene is TRBJ1-1, the V gene TRBV19, with D possibly TRBD1 on 6 matching bases. The V end lost 6 bases, the J end lost 5 bases, and 16 bases lay between the germline ends. Germline V gene lookup returns CDR1 LNHDA and CDR2 SQIVND (reference sequence). This CDR3 comprises 14 residues.

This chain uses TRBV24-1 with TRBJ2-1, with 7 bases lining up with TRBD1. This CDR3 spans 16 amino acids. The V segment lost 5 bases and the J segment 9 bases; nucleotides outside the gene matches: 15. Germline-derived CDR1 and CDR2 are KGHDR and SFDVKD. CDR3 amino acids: CATSARTGSPLGEQFF. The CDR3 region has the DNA TGTGCCACCAGTGCCCGGACAGGCTCACCTTTGGGTGAGCAGTTCTTC.

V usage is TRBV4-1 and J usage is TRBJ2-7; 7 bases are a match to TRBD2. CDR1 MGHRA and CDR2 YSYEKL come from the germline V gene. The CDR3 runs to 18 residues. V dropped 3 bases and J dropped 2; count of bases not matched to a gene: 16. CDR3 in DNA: TGCGCCAGCAGCCAGCAGTATGATCGCGGGAGCCCTGCCTACGAGCAGTACTTC. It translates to CASSQQYDRGSPAYEQYF.

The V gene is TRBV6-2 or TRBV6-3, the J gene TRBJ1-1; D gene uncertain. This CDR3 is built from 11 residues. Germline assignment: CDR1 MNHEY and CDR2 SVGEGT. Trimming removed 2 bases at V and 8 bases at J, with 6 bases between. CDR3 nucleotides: TGTGCCAGCAGTTACCTGGAGGAAGCTTTCTTT. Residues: CASSYLEEAFF.